A selection of T cell receptor beta chains follows, all from one sample in a study of identical twins. TCRdb processed the 5' RACE reads anew with MiXCR; each CDR3 protein has one entry. The data show 210,000 or so distinct CDR3 sequences, around 8% seen once. These same data were also listed under a study on yellow fever vaccine responses in identical twins.

The specimen sequenced was memory (CD45RO+) T cells sorted from blood. The receptor set was obtained from a young woman in good health. The conserved cysteine and the conserved F or W are not part of the CDR3 here. The D gene is left open where the match is weak.

V,D,CDR3
TRBV11-3,.,ASSLAVEGTQY
TRBV20-1,TRBD2,SARDLLADSTDTQY
TRBV12-3/TRBV12-4,.,ASTTNGGTYEQY
TRBV5-1,.,ASRIDVKVMNEQF
TRBV29-1,.,SVEMGKTSTDTQY
TRBV7-2,.,ASSRTPAGNNEQF
TRBV6-2/TRBV6-3,TRBD1,ASSGTQGERPQH
TRBV10-3,.,AISEGVPTGELF
TRBV30,.,AWSVSSTGSNEKLF
TRBV20-1,TRBD2,SDARLARGEQF
TRBV6-4,TRBD2,ASSDTSGGTDTQY
TRBV20-1,.,SARPMGRDTEAF
TRBV29-1,TRBD2,SVVWGSGNPYEQY
TRBV6-1,.,ASRRTGETQY
TRBV20-1,TRBD2,SAQSGTSGLTDTQY
TRBV12-3/TRBV12-4,TRBD1,ASSSRTGAGYGYT
TRBV20-1,.,SARVPGPQETQY
TRBV2,.,ASRGEGIVTQY
TRBV5-1,TRBD1,ASSERFDRGGYGYT
TRBV4-2,TRBD1,ASSQPPGTGFTDTQY
TRBV2,.,ASTQDRGEQY
TRBV20-1,.,SARMGFDQPQH
TRBV18,.,ASSPYLGSSNTGELF
TRBV3-1,TRBD2,ASSPAASGSYEQY
TRBV5-4,.,ASSFQGGSYNEQF
TRBV14,.,ASSQQGEQF
TRBV7-2,TRBD2,ASSPGGTRTDTQY
TRBV5-1,.,ASSLRSDEPV
TRBV4-3,TRBD1,ASSQAGTDPYNEQF
TRBV5-1,.,ASSLDLTSSEQY
TRBV20-1,.,SARDSYGNNSPLH
TRBV28,TRBD2,ASSSERTSGDPRETQY
TRBV5-1,TRBD1,ASSWRGQNEKLF
TRBV6-1,TRBD1,ASSSGQDTDTQY
TRBV29-1,.,SVEDRLLGFEQY
TRBV20-1,TRBD2,SAPDGRGDNEQF
TRBV12-5,TRBD2,ASGFSGLAGGFAGELF
TRBV25-1,.,ASSDPRAERADTDTQY
TRBV6-2/TRBV6-3,.,ASGRKGQDHYNEQF
TRBV11-1,TRBD1,ASTLTAGGYTEAF
TRBV6-5,TRBD2,ASSYSLERGSAGELF
TRBV25-1,.,ASSASQVYGYT
TRBV20-1,TRBD1,SARDPRTGGSDREKLF